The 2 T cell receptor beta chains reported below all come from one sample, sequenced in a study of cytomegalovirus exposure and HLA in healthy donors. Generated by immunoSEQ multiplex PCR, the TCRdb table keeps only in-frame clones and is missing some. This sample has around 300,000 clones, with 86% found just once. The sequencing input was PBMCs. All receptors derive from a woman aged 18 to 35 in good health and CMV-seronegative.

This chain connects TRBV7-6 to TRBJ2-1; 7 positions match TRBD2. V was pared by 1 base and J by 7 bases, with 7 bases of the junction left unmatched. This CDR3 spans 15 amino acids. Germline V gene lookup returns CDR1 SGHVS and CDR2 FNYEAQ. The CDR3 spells CASSLVGGSSNEQFF. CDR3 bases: TGTGCCAGCAGCTTAGTTGGCGGGAGTAGTAATGAGCAGTTCTTC.

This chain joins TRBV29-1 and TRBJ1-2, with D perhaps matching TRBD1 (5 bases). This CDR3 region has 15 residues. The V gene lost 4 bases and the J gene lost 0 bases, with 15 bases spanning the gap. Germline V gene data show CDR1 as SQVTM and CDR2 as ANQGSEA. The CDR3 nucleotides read TGCAGCGTTGGGGGCTGGACGGCGACTAACTATGGCTACACCTTC. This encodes CSVGGWTATNYGYTF.